The rows below give T cell receptor beta chains drawn from one sample of a study of T-cell memory formation after mild COVID-19. TCRdb processed the 5' RACE reads anew with MiXCR; each CDR3 protein has one entry. The table records a few hundred thousand distinct CDR3 sequences, about an eighth of them present only once. Sequencing input: PBMCs or a T cell subset sorted from them (not recorded which). These receptors originate from a man aged 18-30 years who had mild COVID-19 (a few samples of this study predate the infection). Cell type and time point are not known. The CDR3 runs from the conserved cysteine through the conserved F or W. D genes are given only for firm matches. Clone size is not always given. Where it is, it says once, few, many or a class for expanded clones.

j_call,cdr3_length,d_call,v_call,clone_size,cdr3_aa,cdr3_nt
TRBJ1-1,13,-,TRBV7-2,few,CASSLGRLTEAFF,TGTGCCAGCAGCTTAGGACGCCTCACTGAAGCTTTCTTT
TRBJ2-7,15,TRBD1,TRBV6-5,few,CASSYSTGQAYEQYF,TGTGCCAGCAGTTACTCGACAGGGCAAGCATACGAGCAGTACTTC
TRBJ1-1,14,-,TRBV3-1,-,CASSQVPREAEAFF,TGTGCCAGCAGCCAAGTCCCTCGTGAGGCTGAAGCTTTCTTT
TRBJ2-3,17,-,TRBV7-2,-,CASSLEMGGSSTDTQYF,TGTGCCAGCAGCTTAGAGATGGGCGGGTCGAGCACAGATACGCAGTATTTT
TRBJ1-2,15,-,TRBV6-2/TRBV6-3,few,CASSFTPGHIYGYTF,TGTGCCAGCAGTTTTACACCGGGACATATCTATGGCTACACCTTC
TRBJ2-5,14,-,TRBV7-2,many,CASSSRRDGETQYF,TGTGCCAGCAGCTCACGTAGGGATGGGGAGACCCAGTACTTC
TRBJ2-3,13,-,TRBV6-2/TRBV6-3,few,CASSYGSADTQYF,TGTGCCAGCAGTTATGGGAGCGCAGATACGCAGTATTTT
TRBJ2-5,16,-,TRBV11-2,-,CASSFLRKGKRETQYF,TGTGCCAGCAGCTTCCTAAGGAAGGGGAAAAGAGAGACCCAGTACTTC
TRBJ2-5,14,-,TRBV27,few,CASGRGTYMGTQYF,TGTGCCAGCGGCAGGGGGACTTACATGGGGACCCAGTACTTC
TRBJ2-2,15,-,TRBV6-5,few,CASSLRDQPAGELFF,TGTGCCAGCAGTCTCAGGGATCAGCCTGCCGGGGAGCTGTTTTTT
TRBJ2-1,14,TRBD2,TRBV5-1,few,CASSPERGGYEQFF,TGCGCCAGCAGCCCCGAGCGGGGGGGATATGAGCAGTTCTTC
TRBJ1-4,16,-,TRBV4-2,-,CASTPRETATNEKLFF,TGTGCCAGCACCCCAAGGGAAACTGCAACTAATGAAAAACTGTTTTTT
TRBJ2-2,14,TRBD1,TRBV5-4,-,CASSMGQGEGELFF,TGTGCCAGCAGCATGGGACAGGGGGAGGGGGAGCTGTTTTTT
TRBJ2-1,15,TRBD2,TRBV24-1,-,CATSDSRGGDNEQFF,TGTGCCACCAGTGATTCCCGGGGGGGGGACAATGAGCAGTTCTTC
TRBJ2-4,19,TRBD2,TRBV19,-,CASSVAFRTSGLAKNIQYF,TGTGCCAGTAGTGTAGCCTTTCGGACTAGCGGCTTAGCCAAAAACATTCAGTACTTC
TRBJ2-3,12,-,TRBV20-1,-,CSIQPGTDTQYF,TGCAGTATCCAACCCGGCACAGATACGCAGTATTTT
TRBJ1-1,14,TRBD1,TRBV12-3/TRBV12-4,-,CASSFWGTASEAFF,TGTGCCAGCAGTTTTTGGGGGACAGCCTCTGAAGCTTTCTTT
TRBJ2-1,15,-,TRBV6-6,few,CASARRQVIPNEQFF,TGTGCCAGCGCACGAAGACAGGTAATCCCCAATGAGCAGTTCTTC
TRBJ1-1,14,TRBD1,TRBV7-2,-,CASSFRDRNRGAFF,TGTGCCAGCAGCTTCCGGGACAGGAACCGAGGGGCTTTCTTT
TRBJ2-3,16,TRBD2,TRBV4-2,-,CASSQGSAGVTDTQYF,TGTGCCAGCAGCCAAGGCTCAGCGGGGGTCACAGATACGCAGTATTTT
TRBJ1-2,15,TRBD1,TRBV7-9,few,CASSPAGQQGNGYTF,TGTGCCAGCAGCCCCGCCGGGCAACAGGGGAATGGCTACACCTTC
TRBJ2-2,15,-,TRBV28,few,CASSLGGRLTGELFF,TGTGCCAGCAGTTTGGGGGGGCGACTAACCGGGGAGCTGTTTTTT
TRBJ2-7,13,-,TRBV7-6,few,CASSFGQTYEQYF,TGTGCCAGCAGCTTTGGACAGACCTACGAGCAGTACTTC
TRBJ2-5,15,-,TRBV4-1,few,CASSQDSPGQETQYF,TGCGCCAGCAGCCAAGATAGTCCGGGACAAGAGACCCAGTACTTC
TRBJ1-1,14,TRBD1,TRBV4-1,few,CASSKSQGGTEAFF,TGCGCCAGCAGCAAATCGCAGGGGGGCACTGAAGCTTTCTTT
TRBJ2-7,12,TRBD1,TRBV6-2/TRBV6-3,few,CATWDRVYEQYF,TGTGCCACCTGGGACAGGGTCTACGAGCAGTACTTC
TRBJ1-1,12,-,TRBV6-2/TRBV6-3,once,CASRRGGLAAFF,TGTGCCAGCCGGAGGGGGGGGCTGGCAGCTTTCTTT
TRBJ2-7,14,-,TRBV7-2,many,CASSLGGTSYEQYF,TGTGCCAGCAGCTTAGGGGGCACGTCCTATGAGCAGTACTTC
TRBJ2-3,12,-,TRBV25-1,-,CASSALADTQYF,TGTGCCAGCAGTGCCTTAGCGGATACGCAGTATTTT
TRBJ1-1,14,-,TRBV5-1,-,CASSHFGGATEAFF,TGCGCCAGCAGCCACTTCGGCGGGGCCACTGAAGCTTTCTTT
TRBJ2-4,15,TRBD2,TRBV28,few,CASSWGGIAKNIQYF,TGTGCCAGCAGTTGGGGGGGGATAGCCAAAAACATTCAGTACTTC
TRBJ2-1,15,TRBD2,TRBV7-2,many,CASSLRSGGAHEQFF,TGTGCCAGCAGCTTAAGGAGCGGGGGGGCCCATGAGCAGTTCTTC
TRBJ2-7,13,-,TRBV7-2,many,CASRAGVGYEQYF,TGTGCCAGCAGGGCAGGGGTAGGCTACGAGCAGTACTTC
TRBJ1-2,15,TRBD1,TRBV5-5,-,CASSFLGQINYGYTF,TGTGCCAGCAGCTTTTTGGGACAGATTAACTATGGCTACACCTTC
TRBJ1-2,13,-,TRBV12-3/TRBV12-4,-,CASSLRGWYGYTF,TGTGCCAGCAGTTTGCGGGGGTGGTATGGCTACACCTTC
TRBJ2-5,15,-,TRBV5-1,many,CASSMTGGGGETQYF,TGCGCCAGCAGCATGACAGGCGGGGGAGGTGAGACCCAGTACTTC